This T cell receptor (beta chain) is drawn from a study of T cell repertoires in cytomegalovirus infection. Points from the study as a whole: There were HLA-C-restricted CMV-specific TCR beta clonotypes dominating the ex vivo response.

The CDR3 loop spans 14 amino acids. The V and J ends lost 6 bases and 10 bases, in that order; junction bases with no gene match: 11. TCRdb used MiXCR to reprocess the reads, holding one entry per CDR3 protein. The top ten clones hold 9.5% to 15% of a sample with 650,000 to 900,000 distinct CDR3 sequences, approximately 30% of them seen once. This clonotype has more than one count but fewer than ten. Its antigen is undetermined. This chain links TRBV12-3 or TRBV12-4 with TRBJ1-4, with 7 bases aligning to TRBD1. The sample was cultured CD8+ T cells from PBMCs, taken from culture after CMV antigen stimulation. This receptor was obtained from a human donor in good health (CMV status not recorded). Some clones in this sample may be carry-over from other donors' samples. CDR3 bases: TGTGCCAGCAGCTACGACAGGGATGCCGTAAAACTGTTTTTT. As protein: CASSYDRDAVKLFF.